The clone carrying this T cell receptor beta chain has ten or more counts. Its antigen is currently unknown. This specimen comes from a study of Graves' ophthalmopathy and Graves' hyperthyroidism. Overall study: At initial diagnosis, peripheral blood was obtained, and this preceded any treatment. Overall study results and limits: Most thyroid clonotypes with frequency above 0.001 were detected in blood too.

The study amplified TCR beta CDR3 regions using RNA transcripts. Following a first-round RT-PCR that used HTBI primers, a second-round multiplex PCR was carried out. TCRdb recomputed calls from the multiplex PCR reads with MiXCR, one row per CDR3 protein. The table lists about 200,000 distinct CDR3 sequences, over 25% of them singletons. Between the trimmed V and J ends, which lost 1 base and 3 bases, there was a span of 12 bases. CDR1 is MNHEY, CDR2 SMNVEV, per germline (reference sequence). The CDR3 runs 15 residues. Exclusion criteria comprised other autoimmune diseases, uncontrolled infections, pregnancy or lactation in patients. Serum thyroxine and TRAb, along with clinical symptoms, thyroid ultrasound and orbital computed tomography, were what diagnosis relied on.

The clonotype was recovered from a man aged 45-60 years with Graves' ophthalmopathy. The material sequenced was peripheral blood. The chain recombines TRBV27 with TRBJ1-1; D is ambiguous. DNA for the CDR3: TGTGCCAGCAGTTTATTTGTGGGGTCGGACACTGAAGCTTTCTTT. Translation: CASSLFVGSDTEAFF.